This entry features one T cell receptor (beta chain) sequence. Its specificity is not known. The data originate from a study of shared clonotypes between healthy human individuals. Assay used: immunoSEQ multiplex PCR; TCRdb lists only in-frame clones, some missing. The repertoire holds roughly 760,000 clones, with roughly 70% as singletons. The CDR3 extends over 13 amino acids. Germline lookup yields CDR1 SNHLY and CDR2 FYNNEI. Trimming took off 1 base at V and 4 bases at J, with 7 bases between the two ends. Findings and caveats of the study: Donors were few, which limited the genetic and exposure-history diversity represented.

The sequencing sample was made of memory CD4+ T cells sorted from blood. Sample subset: CD45RA-negative fraction. The clonotype comes from a woman in her twenties or thirties in good health. This chain uses TRBV2 with TRBJ1-2, with no clear D. This chain's CDR3 is CASSEDSLYGYTF. CDR3 DNA: TGTGCCAGCAGTGAAGACAGCCTCTATGGCTACACCTTC.